Listed here are 27 T cell receptor beta chains from one sample, sequenced in a study of control samples from healthy donors and cancer patients. TCRdb's copy holds only in-frame clones and misses some; the assay was immunoSEQ multiplex PCR. The table includes 70,000 to 75,000 clones, 87% detected once. Sample: blood. These receptors were taken from a woman in her fifties or sixties in good health.

The rearrangement uses TRBV24-1 and TRBJ2-1; 8 bases align to TRBD1. Trimming took 2 bases from V and 7 from J; bases not matched to a gene: 0. CDR3 length: 13 amino acids. Germline V CDR1 and CDR2: KGHDR, SFDVKD. The CDR3 DNA follows: TGTGCCACCAGTGATTGGACAGGGAATGAGCAGTTCTTC. This gives the protein CATSDWTGNEQFF.

This chain connects TRBV7-8 to TRBJ1-6, with a tentative D call TRBD1 (6 bases). Trimming removed 0 bases from V and 9 bases from J, with 15 bases in between. CDR1 is SGHVS and CDR2 is FQNEAQ in the germline V gene. CDR3 length equals 16 residues. CDR3 DNA sequence: TGTGCCAGCAGCTTAGCGCGCGGGGGGCAGGGTTCACCCCTCCACTTT. This translates into CASSLARGGQGSPLHF.

V and J are TRBV7-3 and TRBJ2-1, with 14 nucleotides matching TRBD2. The CDR3 runs to 16 residues. Per the germline V gene, CDR1 is SGHTA and CDR2 is FQGTGA. J was trimmed by 9 bases and V by 4 bases; bases with no gene match: 8. CDR3 DNA sequence: TGTGCCAGCAGCTCCGGACTAGCGGGGGGATTGGGTGAGCAGTTCTTC. Residues: CASSSGLAGGLGEQFF. The whole variable domain, remainder taken from reference TRBV7-3 and TRBJ2-1, is GAGVSQTPSNKVTEKGKYVELRCDPISGHTALYWYRQSLGQGPEFLIYFQGTGAADDSGLPNDRFFAVRPEGSVSTLKIQRTERGDSAVYLCASSSGLAGGLGEQFFGPGTRLTVL.

This chain uses TRBV28 with TRBJ2-7; possibly TRBD1 for D (6 bases). This CDR3 is 15 amino acids long. With 3 bases removed from V and 2 bases from J, the gap between germline ends came to 14 bases. Germline assignment: CDR1 MDHEN and CDR2 SYDVKM. CDR3 bases: TGTGCCAGCAGTTTCGGACAGATAGGGCCCTACGAGCAGTACTTC. The encoded protein is CASSFGQIGPYEQYF.

The chain is built from TRBV4-1 and TRBJ2-1; D is perhaps TRBD1 (6 bases). Germline V gene sequence: CDR1 MGHRA, CDR2 YSYEKL. The CDR3 is 16 residues long. With 3 bases removed from V and 0 bases from J, the gap between germline ends came to 12 bases. The CDR3 nucleotides are TGCGCCAGCAGCCAGAGTCGAGGGGGCTCCTACAATGAGCAGTTCTTC. Translating gives CASSQSRGGSYNEQFF.

The rearrangement joins TRBV2 to TRBJ1-4, with a possible D match to TRBD1 (5 bases). V was trimmed by 9 bases and J by 7 bases, leaving 15 bases between them. From germline, CDR1 is SNHLY and CDR2 FYNNEI. CDR3 size: 13 residues. Here the CDR3 reads CASTRVWGEKLFF. CDR3 in DNA: TGTGCCAGTACCAGGGTTTGGGGTGAAAAACTGTTTTTT.

The chain has TRBV19 and TRBJ2-7; a weak D match, TRBD2 (5 bases). CDR3 size: 13 residues. Germline loops: CDR1 LNHDA, CDR2 SQIVND (reference sequence). The germline V and J ends were trimmed by 6 bases and 2 bases, with 11 bases remaining between them. The CDR3 bases are TGTGCCAGTAGAGGAGGCGGTACCTACGAGCAGTACTTC. Encoded protein: CASRGGGTYEQYF.

This clone has only a few counts. The rearrangement joins TRBV7-2 to TRBJ2-1; 9 bases map to TRBD1. CDR1 and CDR2 from the germline V gene are SGHTA and FQGNSA. The V gene end was trimmed by 5 bases and the J gene end by 10 bases; junction bases not matched to a gene: 12. The CDR3 length is 15 residues. For the CDR3, the DNA is TGTGCCAGCAGCCCCGCGGAGGACAGGGGCGGCGAGCAGTTCTTC. The encoded protein is CASSPAEDRGGEQFF. Based on the CDR3 plus reference TRBV7-2 and TRBJ2-1, the full variable domain is GAGVSQSPSNKVTEKGKDVELRCDPISGHTALYWYRQSLGQGLEFLIYFQGNSAPDKSGLPSDRFSAERTGGSVSTLTIQRTQQEDSAVYLCASSPAEDRGGEQFFGPGTRLTVL.

This clone was observed a handful of times. The V and J genes are TRBV27 and TRBJ2-7; maybe TRBD1 (5 bases). Deletions cut 1 base from V and 5 bases from J, with 12 bases between. This CDR3 is built from 14 residues. Germline V CDR1 and CDR2: MNHEY, SMNVEV (reference sequence). Here the CDR3 DNA reads TGTGCCAGCAGTTTATTTGCAGGGAACCACGAGCAGTACTTC. The encoded protein is CASSLFAGNHEQYF.

The chain employs TRBV7-2 and TRBJ2-1; TRBD2 aligns across 8 bases. J was trimmed by 2 bases and V by 5 bases; bases with no gene match: 5. CDR3 length: 15 residues. The germline gives CDR1 SGHTA, CDR2 FQGNSA. In nucleotides, the CDR3 is TGTGCCAGCAGCGCGCCGCGGGAGGCCTACAATGAGCAGTTCTTC. This sequence encodes CASSAPREAYNEQFF.

The genes are TRBV18 and TRBJ1-1; D remains unclear. Germline CDR1 KGHSH, CDR2 LQKENI. Trimming removed 6 bases at V and 3 bases at J, with 11 bases between. The CDR3 is 13 residues long. The CDR3 bases are TGTGCCAGCTCGATGAGGGTGGACACTGAAGCTTTCTTT. Translating gives CASSMRVDTEAFF. Complete variable domain (other parts from reference TRBV18 and TRBJ1-1): NAGVMQNPRHLVRRRGQEARLRCSPMKGHSHVYWYRQLPEEGLKFMVYLQKENIIDESGMPKERFSAEFPKEGPSILRIQQVVRGDSAAYFCASSMRVDTEAFFGQGTRLTVV.

The gene calls are TRBV5-1 and TRBJ2-3; 7 bases agree with TRBD2. Germline V gives CDR1 SGHRS, CDR2 YFSETQ. The CDR3 totals 15 residues. Trimming at V came to 5 bases and at J to 1 base, leaving 7 bases not matched to a gene. The CDR3 protein is CASRRREVGTDTQYF. DNA of the CDR3: TGCGCCAGCAGAAGACGGGAGGTCGGCACAGATACGCAGTATTTT.

V and J are TRBV2 and TRBJ2-7; TRBD1 matches 9 bases. The CDR3 consists of 14 residues. J lost 5 bases, V lost 6 bases, and 8 bases had no gene match. In germline, CDR1 is SNHLY, CDR2 FYNNEI. CDR3 residues: CASRATGGRNEQYF. CDR3 in DNA: TGTGCCAGCAGGGCAACAGGGGGCCGTAACGAGCAGTACTTC.

This clone was detected only once. V gene TRBV30 combines with J gene TRBJ1-5; 8 bases fit TRBD1. The germline gives CDR1 GTSNPN, CDR2 SVGIG (reference sequence). The CDR3 has 13 residues. Losses at the gene ends were 2 bases for V and 6 bases for J; bases not matched to a gene: 3. The CDR3 loop is CAWSHGQGQPQHF. CDR3 nucleotide sequence: TGTGCCTGGAGTCATGGACAGGGTCAGCCCCAGCATTTT.

By its share, this clone is hyperexpanded. V is TRBV7-9 and J is TRBJ2-7; 8 bases line up with TRBD2. CDR3 length: 15 residues. The J segment lost 1 base and the V segment lost 3 bases, leaving 5 bases of the junction unmatched. Germline loops: CDR1 SEHNR, CDR2 FQNEAQ (reference sequence). This chain's CDR3 is CASSFSSGGSYEQYF. DNA of the CDR3: TGTGCCAGCAGCTTTTCAAGCGGGGGATCCTACGAGCAGTACTTC.

The CDR3 spells CASGYEQYF. The CDR3 coding sequence is TGTGCCAGCGGTTACGAGCAGTACTTC. V is TRBV28 and J is TRBJ2-7; D is uncertain. Trimming removed 8 bases from V and 4 bases from J, with 3 bases in between. CDR3 length equals 9 residues. In germline, CDR1 is MDHEN, CDR2 SYDVKM.

The rearrangement links TRBV10-3 to TRBJ2-1, with TRBD2 matching 14 bases. The CDR3 runs 19 residues. Trimming removed 4 bases from V and 0 bases from J; junction bases left unmatched: 8. CDR1 is ENHRY, CDR2 SYGVKD, per germline. Here the CDR3 reads CAISGTSGRTLSSYNEQFF. For the CDR3, the DNA is TGTGCCATCAGTGGGACTAGCGGGAGGACCCTGAGCTCCTACAATGAGCAGTTCTTC.

The chain is built from TRBV2 and TRBJ2-5; tentatively, D is TRBD2 (6 bases). Between the trimmed V and J ends, which lost 7 bases and 0 bases, there was a span of 12 bases. There are 14 residues in the CDR3. The germline V gene encodes CDR1 SNHLY and CDR2 FYNNEI. The CDR3 protein is CASIRGMYQETQYF. The CDR3 DNA reads TGTGCCAGCATTCGGGGGATGTACCAAGAGACCCAGTACTTC.

The chain joins TRBV20-1 to TRBJ1-1; D is undetermined. CDR3 size: 11 residues. Germline V gives CDR1 DFQATT, CDR2 SNEGSKA (reference sequence). CDR3 sequence reads: CGTRMNTEAFF. The CDR3 DNA follows: TGCGGCACACGGATGAACACTGAAGCTTTCTTT.

CDR3: CASSHRGYEQYF. DNA for the CDR3: TGTGCCAGCAGCCATAGGGGCTACGAGCAGTACTTC. The chain employs TRBV3-1 (or the pseudogene TRBV3-2) and TRBJ2-7, with D maybe TRBD1 (5 bases). The germline CDR1 and CDR2 sequences are LGHDT and YNNKEL (reference sequence). The CDR3 loop spans 12 amino acids. V was shortened by 3 bases and J by 3 bases, with 6 bases between the two germline ends.

The genes are TRBV5-1 and TRBJ1-2, with 8 nucleotides matching TRBD1. The J segment lost 8 bases and the V segment lost 2 bases, leaving 5 bases of the junction unmatched. The CDR3 extends over 13 amino acids. The germline V gene has CDR1 SGHRS and CDR2 YFSETQ. CDR3 protein: CASSFTDREGYTF. Written as DNA, the CDR3 is TGCGCCAGCAGCTTTACGGACAGGGAAGGCTACACCTTC. The complete variable domain, with remaining parts taken from reference TRBV5-1 and TRBJ1-2, reads KAGVTQTPRYLIKTRGQQVTLSCSPISGHRSVSWYQQTPGQGLQFLFEYFSETQRNKGNFPGRFSGRQFSNSRSEMNVSTLELGDSALYLCASSFTDREGYTFGSGTRLTVV.

The DNA for the CDR3 is TGTGCCAGCAGCGTAAGGGGACAGCGGGGAAGGTTGTCCGGGGAGCTGTTTTTT. Amino acids: CASSVRGQRGRLSGELFF. The chain has TRBV9 and TRBJ2-2; the D gene could be TRBD1 or TRBD2 (7 bases each). Per germline, CDR1 SGDLS and CDR2 YYNGEE. CDR3 length: 18 amino acids. V gave up 1 base and J gave up 6 bases, with 22 bases separating them.

The rearrangement uses TRBV5-1 and TRBJ2-1; TRBD1 agrees at 8 bases. The CDR3 loop spans 15 amino acids. Germline V gene data show CDR1 as SGHRS and CDR2 as YFSETQ. Losses at the gene ends were 0 bases for V and 9 bases for J; bases not matched to a gene: 8. The CDR3 sequence is CASSLAPDRVSEQFF. CDR3 nucleotide sequence: TGCGCCAGCAGCTTGGCCCCGGACAGGGTGAGTGAGCAGTTCTTC.

The genes are TRBV29-1 and TRBJ2-7, with D possibly being TRBD1 (5 bases). Germline loops: CDR1 SQVTM, CDR2 ANQGSEA. There are 12 residues in the CDR3. The V end lost 6 bases, the J end lost 4 bases, and 13 bases lay between the germline ends. CDR3 DNA: TGCAGCGTGGGAAAGCAGGGTTACGAGCAGTACTTC. It encodes CSVGKQGYEQYF.

This sequence joins TRBV5-1 and TRBJ2-7; 7 bases agree with TRBD1. This CDR3 has 13 amino acids. J gave up 6 bases and V 3 bases, and 6 bases lay outside the gene matches. CDR1 is SGHRS, CDR2 YFSETQ, per germline. CDR3 coding DNA: TGCGCCAGCAGCTCACTGACAGGGCGCGAGCAGTACTTC. This gives the protein CASSSLTGREQYF.

The CDR3 sequence is CASSRETGYTGELFF. CDR3 DNA: TGCGCCAGCAGCCGCGAGACAGGGTACACCGGGGAGCTGTTTTTT. The chain joins TRBV5-1 to TRBJ2-2; 7 nucleotides align to TRBD1. V was pared by 4 bases and J by 3 bases, with 6 bases of the junction left unmatched. The CDR3 is 15 amino acids. Germline V gene data show CDR1 as SGHRS and CDR2 as YFSETQ.

This rearrangement joins TRBV11-3 to TRBJ2-1; 13 nucleotides match TRBD2. The V gene end was trimmed by 0 bases and the J gene end by 6 bases; junction bases not matched to a gene: 5. This CDR3 has 17 amino acids. Germline assignment: CDR1 SGHNT and CDR2 YENEEA. Here the CDR3 reads CASSLDTSGRAVNEQFF. DNA for the CDR3: TGTGCCAGCAGCTTAGATACTAGCGGGAGGGCCGTCAATGAGCAGTTCTTC.